The sequence of this T cell receptor (beta chain) was determined in a study of regulatory T cells in long-lasting Graves disease. This clonotype was recorded many times. Arm-PCR with iRepertoire HTBI primers amplified the CDR3 regions for these TCR beta libraries. TCRdb analysed the multiplex PCR reads with MiXCR anew, one entry per CDR3 protein. The data hold approximately 440,000 distinct CDR3 sequences, with around 15% observed a single time. The CDR3 loop spans 14 amino acids. Germline loops: CDR1 GTSNPN, CDR2 SVGIG (reference sequence). The V and J ends lost 7 bases and 4 bases respectively, with 16 bases between them. The time point: newly diagnosed GD, antithyroid drugs for less than 3 months. Making the TCR library involved RNA that had been extracted from PBMCs. These data also formed part of another study, on T cells in Graves' hyperthyroidism and ophthalmopathy.

This sample comprised peripheral blood mononuclear cells (PBMCs), obtained at new diagnosis, from a patient treated with antithyroid drugs. The V call is TRBV30, the J call TRBJ2-2; the D gene is possibly TRBD2 (6 bases). The receptor was derived from a man in his forties or fifties with Graves disease. This CDR3 is CASPGTVSTGELFF. CDR3 nucleotides: TGTGCCTCTCCAGGGACTGTCTCCACCGGGGAGCTGTTTTTT.